The 2 T cell receptor beta chains below come from one sample, sequenced in a study of blood T cell repertoires in COVID-19. The table came from immunoSEQ multiplex PCR; TCRdb's copy has only in-frame clones and leaves some out. The sample has 100,000 to 130,000 clones, around 81% seen once. The sample consisted of peripheral blood. Source of these receptors: a woman in her 70s with acute or convalescent COVID-19.

The chain is built from TRBV2 and TRBJ1-4; 7 nucleotides match TRBD1. Trimming cost V 6 bases and J 5 bases; bases outside gene matches: 9. Germline V lookup: CDR1 SNHLY, CDR2 FYNNEI. This CDR3 has 15 residues. CDR3 amino acids: CASRATGVVNEKLFF. The CDR3 coding sequence is TGTGCCAGCAGAGCTACAGGGGTCGTCAATGAAAAACTGTTTTTT. Full variable domain (remainder filled in from reference TRBV2 and TRBJ1-4): EPEVTQTPSHQVTQMGQEVILRCVPISNHLYFYWYRQILGQKVEFLVSFYNNEISEKSEIFDDQFSVERPDGSNFTLKIRSTKLEDSAMYFCASRATGVVNEKLFFGSGTQLSVL.

The chain combines TRBV24-1 with TRBJ2-2, with TRBD1 matching 10 bases. The CDR3 totals 16 residues. The V gene end was trimmed by 4 bases and the J gene end by 6 bases; junction bases not matched to a gene: 7. The V gene's germline CDR1 is KGHDR and CDR2 SFDVKD. CDR3 sequence (DNA): TGTGCCACCAGTGACCCGGGACAGGGGAAGGCCGGGGAGCTGTTTTTT. It encodes CATSDPGQGKAGELFF.